The T cell receptor (beta chain) described here comes from a study of blood T cell repertoires in COVID-19. Study details: PBMCs, B-cell-depleted T cells, or T cells were the source of the cDNA or gDNA that made up the material.

The CDR3 length is 13 residues. V was trimmed by 5 bases and J by 1 base, leaving 8 bases between them. Germline CDR1 and CDR2: SEHNR and FQNEAQ (reference sequence). Repertoires were generated with immunoSEQ multiplex PCR, while TCRdb's copy carries only in-frame clones and drops some. The sample shows about 130,000 clones, approximately 80% of them seen only once. V gene TRBV7-9 combines with J gene TRBJ1-1, with D unresolved. The source material was peripheral blood. This clonotype originated in a woman aged 50 to 60 with acute or convalescent COVID-19. In nucleotides, the CDR3 is TGTGCCAGCAGCCTGATCGGGAACACTGAAGCTTTCTTT. Protein product: CASSLIGNTEAFF.